This passage covers 25 T cell receptor beta chains from one sample sequenced in a study of neurological immune-mediated disorders. Noted time point: longitudinal time-point 2. TCRdb independently ran MiXCR on the 5' RACE reads; one entry per CDR3 protein. The table records 55,000 to 65,000 distinct CDR3 sequences, roughly 10% of them present only once. Sequences were obtained from PBMCs. Every receptor here comes from a man aged 25 to 40 in good health.

This clonotype was observed at least ten times. This chain links TRBV12-3 or TRBV12-4 with TRBJ2-5, with 8 nucleotides matching TRBD2. Losses at the gene ends were 2 bases for V and 4 bases for J; bases not matched to a gene: 9. The CDR3 is made up of 16 amino acids. CDR3 in amino acids: CASSLYSGSLGETQYF. In nucleotides, the CDR3 is TGTGCCAGCAGTTTATACAGCGGGAGTCTCGGAGAGACCCAGTACTTC.

This clonotype was observed at least ten times. This chain joins TRBV7-2 and TRBJ2-7, with a weak D call TRBD1 (6 bases). V shed 5 bases and J shed 2 bases, with 13 bases lying between them. Germline assignment: CDR1 SGHTA and CDR2 FQGNSA. This CDR3 contains 14 residues. The CDR3 loop reads CASSPQTGPYEQYF. The CDR3 nucleotides are TGTGCCAGCAGCCCTCAGACAGGCCCCTACGAGCAGTACTTC.

This clonotype was counted ten times or more. The chain joins TRBV5-6 to TRBJ1-1, with D maybe TRBD1 (5 bases). Germline CDR1 and CDR2: SGHDT and YYEEEE. Trimming cost V 4 bases and J 2 bases, with 9 bases left between them. This CDR3 spans 13 amino acids. Here the CDR3 DNA reads TGTGCCAGCAGCGACAGCTTAAACACTGAAGCTTTCTTT. Translating gives CASSDSLNTEAFF.

This clonotype was seen ten or more times. The chain links TRBV15 to TRBJ2-5, with 7 positions matching TRBD1. Germline values: CDR1 LNHNV, CDR2 YYDKDF (reference sequence). The V gene end was trimmed by 0 bases and the J gene end by 3 bases; junction bases not matched to a gene: 1. The CDR3 runs 14 residues. The CDR3: CATSRDRGKETQYF. DNA for the CDR3: TGTGCCACCAGCAGAGACAGGGGGAAAGAGACCCAGTACTTC.

Many counts were recorded for this clonotype. V usage is TRBV4-1 and J usage is TRBJ2-7; tentative D call: TRBD2 (5 bases). CDR3 length equals 15 residues. The V and J ends lost 5 bases and 3 bases respectively, with 17 bases between them. The germline V gene encodes CDR1 MGHRA and CDR2 YSYEKL. CDR3 nucleotide sequence: TGCGCCAGCAGCACATCCCGGACTGGGGTCTACGAGCAGTACTTC. As protein: CASSTSRTGVYEQYF.

This clonotype was counted ten times or more. J is TRBJ2-7 and V is TRBV5-1; 10 positions match TRBD2. Germline V CDR1 and CDR2: SGHRS, YFSETQ. J was trimmed by 0 bases and V by 1 base; bases with no gene match: 4. The CDR3 is made up of 16 amino acids. This CDR3 reads CASSLLGLALSYEQYF. CDR3 nucleotides: TGCGCCAGCAGCTTGTTGGGACTAGCGCTCTCCTACGAGCAGTACTTC.

This clonotype was seen at least ten times. The chain employs TRBV5-1 and TRBJ1-2; 8 nucleotides agree with TRBD1. Germline V gives CDR1 SGHRS, CDR2 YFSETQ. The CDR3 runs 16 residues. V was clipped by 5 bases and J by 7 bases; unmatched bases: 16. The chain's CDR3 is CASRSQLGAGGSGYTF. The CDR3 DNA reads as TGCGCCAGCAGATCCCAACTGGGGGCAGGGGGCTCTGGCTACACCTTC.

This clonotype has a count of ten or more. The chain uses TRBV28 and TRBJ2-1, with 11 bases identical to TRBD2. CDR1 is MDHEN, CDR2 SYDVKM, per germline. The CDR3 contains 15 residues. The J segment lost 6 bases and the V segment lost 6 bases, leaving 7 bases of the junction unmatched. CDR3 sequence (DNA): TGTGCCAGCAGCCGCCCCGGGACTAGCGGCAATGAGCAGTTCTTC. It is translated as CASSRPGTSGNEQFF. Full variable domain (remainder filled in from reference TRBV28 and TRBJ2-1): DVKVTQSSRYLVKRTGEKVFLECVQDMDHENMFWYRQDPGLGLRLIYFSYDVKMKEKGDIPEGYSVSREKKERFSLILESASTNQTSMYLCASSRPGTSGNEQFFGPGTRLTVL.

At least ten counts were recorded for this clonotype. The chain carries TRBV6-2 or TRBV6-3 and TRBJ2-7; unclear D gene. Germline assignment: CDR1 MNHEY and CDR2 SVGEGT. The germline V and J ends were trimmed by 7 bases and 5 bases, with 15 bases remaining between them. This CDR3 contains 13 residues. The DNA for the CDR3 is TGTGCCAGCACCCCGAGCAGGTGGAACGAGCAGTACTTC. Protein sequence: CASTPSRWNEQYF.

This clonotype occurred many times. The rearrangement uses TRBV5-1 and TRBJ1-6; D might be TRBD1 (6 bases). Trimming took 5 bases from V and 6 from J, leaving 12 bases between them. The germline CDR1 and CDR2 sequences are SGHRS and YFSETQ. The CDR3 sequence is 14 residues long. The CDR3 loop is CASRQQGGNSPLHF. CDR3 nucleotides: TGCGCCAGCAGGCAACAGGGCGGTAATTCACCCCTCCACTTT.

This clonotype was seen repeatedly, ten times or more. The V call is TRBV5-1, the J call TRBJ2-6; D call uncertain. V was trimmed by 1 base and J by 5 bases, leaving 10 bases between them. Germline CDR1 is SGHRS and CDR2 is YFSETQ. This CDR3 spans 15 amino acids. CDR3 loop: CASSLSLSRANVLTF. CDR3 in DNA: TGCGCCAGCAGCTTGAGCTTAAGTCGGGCCAACGTCCTGACTTTC.

This clonotype was found many times. The chain links TRBV7-9 to TRBJ2-2, with D unresolved. CDR3 length equals 13 residues. Germline V lookup: CDR1 SEHNR, CDR2 FQNEAQ (reference sequence). V was pared by 5 bases and J by 7 bases, with 11 bases between. The CDR3 region is CASSPVRGGELFF. The CDR3 DNA follows: TGTGCCAGCAGCCCCGTTCGAGGCGGGGAGCTGTTTTTT.

The chain recombines TRBV18 with TRBJ1-2; 12 nucleotides line up with TRBD1. The CDR3 has 13 amino acids. Germline V gene sequence: CDR1 KGHSH, CDR2 LQKENI. Losses at the gene ends were 5 bases for V and 7 bases for J; bases not matched to a gene: 2. In DNA, the CDR3 is TGTGCCAGCTCAGGGACAGGGGGCTCTGGCTACACCTTC. Amino acids: CASSGTGGSGYTF. The whole variable domain, remainder taken from reference TRBV18 and TRBJ1-2, is NAGVMQNPRHLVRRRGQEARLRCSPMKGHSHVYWYRQLPEEGLKFMVYLQKENIIDESGMPKERFSAEFPKEGPSILRIQQVVRGDSAAYFCASSGTGGSGYTFGSGTRLTVV.

The table lists this clonotype with many counts. The CDR3 nucleotides are TGCGCCAGCAGCCGAACTGGGGTTGAGGAGCAGTACTTC. Its protein is CASSRTGVEEQYF. The chain joins TRBV4-1 to TRBJ2-7; D is unresolved. This CDR3 is 13 amino acids long. V was cut by 4 bases and J by 7 bases, with 14 bases left in between. Germline CDR1 is MGHRA and CDR2 is YSYEKL.

This clonotype was detected ten times or more. This rearrangement joins TRBV14 to TRBJ2-7; 8 bases are shared with TRBD2. V gave up 1 base and J gave up 5 bases; unmatched junction bases: 10. Germline V lookup: CDR1 SGHDN, CDR2 FVKESK. The CDR3 has 16 residues. Here the CDR3 DNA reads TGTGCCAGCAGCCAAGGCTCTGGACTAGCATCCCACGAGCAGTACTTC. Residues: CASSQGSGLASHEQYF.

At least ten counts were recorded for this clonotype. The rearrangement links TRBV2 to TRBJ2-7; the D gene is possibly TRBD1 (6 bases). CDR3 length equals 13 residues. Between the trimmed V and J ends, which lost 4 bases and 2 bases, there was a span of 9 bases. CDR1 is SNHLY, CDR2 FYNNEI, per germline. The CDR3 DNA reads as TGTGCCAGCAGTGGGAACAGGGCCTACGAGCAGTACTTC. Its translation: CASSGNRAYEQYF.

CDR3: CASSTYAWTIGYRTDTQYF. The DNA for the CDR3 is TGTGCCAGCAGTACATATGCATGGACTATCGGGTACCGCACAGATACGCAGTATTTT. The chain uses TRBV28 and TRBJ2-3; D is possibly TRBD2 (6 bases). Germline assignment: CDR1 MDHEN and CDR2 SYDVKM. The V end was cut by 5 bases, the J end by 1 base, with 25 bases between. The CDR3 totals 19 residues.

With regard to this clonotype: Being one base from a much bigger clone, this may be a read error. V and J are TRBV5-8 and TRBJ2-7; 14 bases are a match to TRBD2. CDR1 and CDR2 from the germline V gene are SGHTS and YDEGEE. This CDR3 comprises 14 residues. CDR3 coding DNA: TGTTCCAGCAGCTCGGGACTAGCGGGAGACGAGCAGTACTTC. Its translation is CSSSSGLAGDEQYF.

Comments on this clonotype: Given a much more abundant clone one base away, this may be a read error. The chain combines TRBV7-3 with TRBJ2-3; maybe TRBD2 (6 bases). The CDR3 is 15 residues long. CDR1 is SGHTA, CDR2 FQGTGA, per germline. The CDR3 loop is CDSSPRLGGTDTQYF. CDR3 nucleotides: TGTGACAGCAGCCCTAGACTAGGTGGCACAGATACGCAGTATTTT.

This clonotype was observed at least ten times. This rearrangement joins TRBV14 to TRBJ2-7; tentatively, D is TRBD1 or TRBD2 (5 bases each). This CDR3 comprises 13 residues. Between the trimmed V and J ends, which lost 6 bases and 3 bases, there was a span of 12 bases. Germline CDR1 reads SGHDN; CDR2 reads FVKESK. CDR3 sequence reads: CASRGDGDYEQYF. CDR3 nucleotide sequence: TGTGCCAGCAGGGGGGACGGAGACTACGAGCAGTACTTC.

In this sample, this clonotype turned up once. Just one base apart from a much larger clone, this may be a read error. The rearrangement uses TRBV6-5 and TRBJ2-1, with D uncertain. The V end was cut by 6 bases, the J end by 8 bases, with 17 bases between. The germline V gene encodes CDR1 MNHEY and CDR2 SVGAGI. There are 14 residues in the CDR3. CDR3 protein: CASSLGSVTHEQFF. The CDR3 nucleotides are TGTGCCAGCAGCTTAGGTTCTGTTACCCATGAGCAGTTCTTC.

As to this clonotype: With a much larger clone just one base away, this may be a read error. The chain uses TRBV29-1 and TRBJ2-2; TRBD2 aligns across 9 bases. The CDR3 contains 15 residues. Germline V gene data show CDR1 as SQVTM and CDR2 as ANQGSEA. CDR3 region: CSVLLAGAVTGEQFF. The CDR3 nucleotides are TGCAGCGTCCTCTTAGCGGGAGCGGTCACCGGGGAGCAGTTTTTT.

There are many counts of this clonotype. The V and J genes are TRBV5-5 and TRBJ2-3, with D uncertain. This CDR3 has 14 amino acids. V was shortened by 5 bases and J by 3 bases, with 13 bases between the two germline ends. CDR1 is SGHKS, CDR2 YYEKEE, per germline (reference sequence). The CDR3 sequence: CASRGDSGTDTQYF. The CDR3 DNA reads TGTGCCAGCAGGGGCGATAGTGGTACAGATACGCAGTATTTT. Based on the CDR3 plus reference TRBV5-5 and TRBJ2-3, the full variable domain is DAGVTQSPTHLIKTRGQQVTLRCSPISGHKSVSWYQQVLGQGPQFIFQYYEKEERGRGNFPDRFSARQFPNYSSELNVNALLLGDSALYLCASRGDSGTDTQYFGPGTRLTVL.

This clonotype was detected ten times or more. The chain is built from TRBV28 and TRBJ2-7; 7 bases match TRBD1. The CDR3 spans 13 residues. V was clipped by 6 bases and J by 3 bases; unmatched bases: 5. Germline V gene data show CDR1 as MDHEN and CDR2 as SYDVKM. The CDR3 here is CASSSTGLYEQYF. The CDR3 DNA reads TGTGCCAGCAGCTCGACAGGGCTCTACGAGCAGTACTTC.

At least ten counts were recorded for this clonotype. The genes are TRBV3-1 and TRBJ1-4; a weak D match, TRBD1 (5 bases). V lost 1 base to trimming and J lost 7 bases, with 7 bases between them. There are 13 residues in the CDR3. CDR1 and CDR2 (germline): LGHDT, YNNKEL (reference sequence). CDR3 amino acids: CASSQGDGEKLFF. In nucleotides, the CDR3 is TGTGCCAGCAGCCAAGGGGACGGTGAAAAACTGTTTTTT.